One sample yielded the 23 T cell receptor beta chains listed below, sequenced in a study of T cell repertoires in cytomegalovirus infection. One entry per CDR3 protein, called by TCRdb with MiXCR from the reads. The sample includes fewer than 550,000 distinct CDR3 sequences, approximately 11% seen only once; the top ten take roughly 10%. Material: PBMCs. All receptors come from a human donor in good health (CMV status not recorded). Some clones in this sample may be carry-over from other donors' samples.

This clonotype was picked up a small number of times. CDR3: CASSPWERELGTQYF. The DNA for the CDR3 is TGCGCCAGCAGTCCGTGGGAGCGGGAGTTAGGCACGCAGTATTTT. The rearrangement joins TRBV10-2 to TRBJ2-3; 8 positions agree with TRBD2. This CDR3 region has 15 residues. Trimming removed 5 bases from V and 9 bases from J; junction bases left unmatched: 13. CDR1 and CDR2 from the germline V gene are WSHSY and SAAADI.

The table lists this clonotype with many counts. The junction does not match germline at one end; this may be a read error. The chain has TRBV7-3 and TRBJ2-1; D is undetermined. Germline CDR1 reads SGHTA; CDR2 reads FQGTGA. The CDR3 covers 15 residues. The CDR3 DNA follows: TGTGCCAGCAGCCTAACTTATGGGGTCTTCAATGAGCAGTTCTTC. As protein: CASSLTYGVFNEQFF.

This clonotype was detected ten times or more. The chain carries TRBV7-9 and TRBJ1-1; D not certain. There are 14 residues in the CDR3. Trimming removed 3 bases at V and 5 bases at J, with 13 bases between. Looked up from germline, CDR1 is SEHNR and CDR2 is FQNEAQ (reference sequence). The CDR3 bases are TGTGCCAGCAGCTTTGTGAACGAGGGAACTGAAGCTTTCTTT. It encodes CASSFVNEGTEAFF.

This clonotype was detected many times. V gene TRBV12-3 or TRBV12-4 combines with J gene TRBJ1-2, with D perhaps matching TRBD1 (5 bases). This CDR3 has 15 residues. Trimming took 3 bases from V and 2 from J, leaving 13 bases between them. This chain's CDR3 is CASSFRRAGNYGYTF. In nucleotides, the CDR3 is TGTGCCAGCAGTTTTAGAAGGGCAGGGAACTATGGCTACACCTTC.

This clonotype has ten or more counts. The chain links TRBV5-1 to TRBJ2-2; D perhaps matches TRBD2 (5 bases). The CDR3 has 15 residues. V was trimmed by 1 base and J by 2 bases, leaving 9 bases between them. Per germline, CDR1 SGHRS and CDR2 YFSETQ. The CDR3 here is CASSLPGTNTGELFF. The CDR3 coding sequence is TGCGCCAGCAGCTTGCCGGGAACAAACACCGGGGAGCTGTTTTTT.

Many counts were recorded for this clonotype. The chain carries TRBV28 and TRBJ1-2, with TRBD1 matching over 7 bases. CDR1 MDHEN and CDR2 SYDVKM come from the germline V gene. The CDR3 runs to 16 residues. V lost 1 base to trimming and J lost 5 bases; unmatched junction nucleotides: 10. The CDR3 bases are TGTGCCAGCAGTTTATCCGAGGGGGCGCTCTCTTATGGCTACACCTTC. Its translation is CASSLSEGALSYGYTF.

This clonotype was detected many times. This sequence joins TRBV5-5 and TRBJ2-5, with D perhaps matching TRBD1 or TRBD2 (5 bases each). In germline, CDR1 is SGHKS, CDR2 YYEKEE (reference sequence). V lost 2 bases and J 5 bases, leaving 19 bases between the germline ends. This CDR3 has 16 residues. The DNA of the CDR3 is TGTGCCAGCAGCTTAAACGTTCTCGGGGCCGGTGAGACCCAGTACTTC. Encoded protein: CASSLNVLGAGETQYF.

This clonotype was recorded at least ten times. The CDR3 DNA reads TGCAGTGCTAGAGATGGGAGGGGAGGAGGGACCTACGAGCAGTACTTC. Translated: CSARDGRGGGTYEQYF. V usage is TRBV20-1 and J usage is TRBJ2-7; 7 nucleotides agree with TRBD2. The CDR3 extends over 16 amino acids. From germline, CDR1 is DFQATT and CDR2 SNEGSKA (reference sequence). The J segment lost 2 bases and the V segment lost 0 bases, leaving 10 bases of the junction unmatched.

The J gene is TRBJ1-2, the V gene TRBV19, with D perhaps matching TRBD1 (6 bases). The CDR3 consists of 14 residues. Trimming left V 7 bases short and J 6 bases short, with 18 bases between. Germline V gene data show CDR1 as LNHDA and CDR2 as SQIVND (reference sequence). CDR3 nucleotide sequence: TGTGCCAGTACCCTACCCTCAGGGGAGGATGGCTACACCTTC. Protein: CASTLPSGEDGYTF. Full variable domain (outside the CDR3, taken from reference TRBV19 and TRBJ1-2): DGGITQSPKYLFRKEGQNVTLSCEQNLNHDAMYWYRQDPGQGLRLIYYSQIVNDFQKGDIAEGYSVSREKKESFPLTVTSAQKNPTAFYLCASTLPSGEDGYTFGSGTRLTVV.

A few counts support this clonotype. The rearrangement uses TRBV5-1 and TRBJ1-2; 10 bases agree with TRBD1. This CDR3 is built from 15 residues. V trimming: 3 bases; J trimming: 4 bases; junction bases outside the gene matches: 6. Germline CDR1 is SGHRS and CDR2 is YFSETQ. The CDR3 region has the DNA TGCGCCAGCAGCTCGGGACAGGGGAACGGCTATGGCTACACCTTC. Translation gives CASSSGQGNGYGYTF.

This clonotype has at least ten counts. This chain uses TRBV7-9 with TRBJ2-1, with D possibly being TRBD2 (6 bases). Per germline, CDR1 SEHNR and CDR2 FQNEAQ (reference sequence). The CDR3 contains 16 residues. With 6 bases removed from V and 1 base from J, the gap between germline ends came to 16 bases. Here the CDR3 reads CASRASSASSYNEQFF. CDR3 in DNA: TGTGCCAGCAGAGCTTCTAGCGCCTCGTCCTACAATGAGCAGTTCTTC.

At least ten counts were recorded for this clonotype. The chain employs TRBV19 and TRBJ2-6; the D gene could be TRBD1 or TRBD2 (5 bases each). The CDR3 has 17 residues. V lost 8 bases and J 2 bases, leaving 19 bases between the germline ends. The germline CDR1 and CDR2 sequences are LNHDA and SQIVND (reference sequence). CDR3: CASGGQIQRPGANVLTF. The CDR3 DNA reads as TGTGCCAGTGGAGGACAAATCCAACGTCCTGGGGCCAACGTCCTGACTTTC.

This clonotype appeared many times. The V gene is TRBV7-8, the J gene TRBJ2-1; the match to TRBD1 covers 8 bases. The CDR3 totals 14 residues. Germline lookup yields CDR1 SGHVS and CDR2 FQNEAQ. With V trimmed by 5 bases and J by 2 bases, 2 bases remained unmatched. The CDR3 bases are TGTGCCAGCAGCACAGGGGGAACCTACAATGAGCAGTTCTTC. This gives the protein CASSTGGTYNEQFF.

This clonotype was detected ten times or more. V and J are TRBV3-1 and TRBJ1-3, with D maybe TRBD1 (5 bases). The V and J ends lost 4 bases and 2 bases respectively, with 9 bases between them. In germline, CDR1 is LGHDT, CDR2 YNNKEL (reference sequence). The CDR3 consists of 14 residues. Here the CDR3 DNA reads TGTGCCAGCAGCCCAGGGTGGGCTGGAAACACCATATATTTT. Translating it yields CASSPGWAGNTIYF. Variable domain in full (rest from reference TRBV3-1 and TRBJ1-3): DTAVSQTPKYLVTQMGNDKSIKCEQNLGHDTMYWYKQDSKKFLKIMFSYNNKELIINETVPNRFSPKSPDKAHLNLHINSLELGDSAVYFCASSPGWAGNTIYFGEGSWLTVV.

There are many counts of this clonotype. The chain employs TRBV5-1 and TRBJ1-1; D call uncertain. CDR1 SGHRS and CDR2 YFSETQ come from the germline V gene. The CDR3 covers 15 residues. V lost 5 bases and J lost 1, with 15 bases in between. The CDR3 spells CASRASNRQNTEAFF. Written as DNA, the CDR3 is TGCGCCAGCAGAGCCTCCAACCGACAGAACACTGAAGCTTTCTTT.

Many counts were recorded for this clonotype. The CDR3 nucleotides are TGTGCCAGTGCGGGGCGGGAGAAGGACACCGGGGAGCTGTTTTTT. Its protein product is CASAGREKDTGELFF. The gene calls are TRBV7-2 and TRBJ2-2; 7 bases are shared with TRBD2. From germline, CDR1 is SGHTA and CDR2 FQGNSA. The CDR3 is 15 amino acids. Unmatched junction bases numbered 10, after V lost 9 bases and J lost 3 bases.

This clonotype was recorded at least ten times. The rearrangement joins TRBV7-6 to TRBJ2-7; 9 positions match TRBD1. V gave up 0 bases and J gave up 7 bases; unmatched junction bases: 4. Germline assignment: CDR1 SGHVS and CDR2 FNYEAQ. The CDR3 has 14 residues. The CDR3 DNA follows: TGTGCCAGCAGCTTAGCGGGACAGGGAAAGGAGCAGTACTTC. It translates to CASSLAGQGKEQYF.

Many counts were recorded for this clonotype. The gene calls are TRBV6-2 or TRBV6-3 and TRBJ1-1, with D possibly being TRBD1 (6 bases). This CDR3 contains 17 residues. V dropped 7 bases and J dropped 3 bases, with 24 bases sitting between them. The V gene's germline CDR1 is MNHEY and CDR2 SVGEGT. CDR3 in DNA: TGTGCCAGCATGTTCGTCGCTCCTTACAGGGTCCACACTGAAGCTTTCTTT. This encodes CASMFVAPYRVHTEAFF.

This clonotype was observed a few times. CDR3 in amino acids: CASSTSTGGAFF. The CDR3 nucleotides are TGTGCCAGTAGTACTTCTACAGGGGGAGCTTTCTTT. The J gene is TRBJ1-1, the V gene TRBV19; 8 bases are a match to TRBD1. J gave up 10 bases and V 4 bases, and 5 bases lay outside the gene matches. Looked up from germline, CDR1 is LNHDA and CDR2 is SQIVND (reference sequence). The CDR3 contains 12 residues. The full variable domain, completed using reference TRBV19 and TRBJ1-1, is DGGITQSPKYLFRKEGQNVTLSCEQNLNHDAMYWYRQDPGQGLRLIYYSQIVNDFQKGDIAEGYSVSREKKESFPLTVTSAQKNPTAFYLCASSTSTGGAFFGQGTRLTVV.

The J gene is TRBJ2-7, the V gene TRBV5-6, with D maybe TRBD2 (5 bases). This CDR3 comprises 14 residues. V lost 4 bases and J 3 bases, leaving 14 bases between the germline ends. Germline lookup yields CDR1 SGHDT and CDR2 YYEEEE. The CDR3, as DNA: TGTGCCAGCAGCCGGATCCGGGATAACTACGAGCAGTACTTC. Translated, it gives CASSRIRDNYEQYF.

This clonotype appeared many times. The rearrangement links TRBV6-5 to TRBJ1-1, with D unclear. This CDR3 region has 14 residues. The germline V and J ends were trimmed by 5 bases and 1 base, with 11 bases remaining between them. Germline V gene sequence: CDR1 MNHEY, CDR2 SVGAGI. The CDR3 DNA sequence: TGTGCCAGCAGTGACACCAGGAGGAACACTGAAGCTTTCTTT. It yields the protein CASSDTRRNTEAFF.

This clonotype occurred a few times. This chain links TRBV18 with TRBJ2-7; TRBD2 might be the D (5 bases). The CDR3 is 14 amino acids. CDR1 is KGHSH, CDR2 LQKENI, per germline. V gave up 5 bases and J gave up 7 bases, with 18 bases separating them. The CDR3 bases are TGTGCCAGCTCAACTGGGCACACTACGGGGGAGCAGTACTTC. Translated, it gives CASSTGHTTGEQYF.

This clonotype was counted many times. The V gene is TRBV7-9, the J gene TRBJ2-3, with TRBD1 as a possible D gene (5 bases). This CDR3 comprises 15 residues. Trimming pared 5 bases from V and 1 base from J, leaving 13 bases between. From germline, CDR1 is SEHNR and CDR2 FQNEAQ (reference sequence). The CDR3 coding sequence is TGTGCCAGCAGCCCCGTCTTGGGGCGCACAGATACGCAGTATTTT. It codes for CASSPVLGRTDTQYF.